Given below is one T cell receptor (beta chain) in context. Its antigen is as yet unknown. J gave up 0 bases and V 6 bases, and 6 bases lay outside the gene matches. Per the germline V gene, CDR1 is SNHLY and CDR2 is FYNNEI. The CDR3 has 15 residues. This sample stems from a study of blood T cells in healthy people across ages. General observations from the study: Naive CD4+ cell counts and diversity both ran higher in long-lived than in aged donors.

It was with a sample-barcoded 5' primer and a J-beta primer mix that a second PCR of about 6 to 11 cycles was run. Unique molecular identifiers of 12 random nucleotides labeled each cDNA. One entry per CDR3 protein, called by TCRdb with MiXCR from the 5' RACE reads. The table lists about 730,000 distinct CDR3 sequences, roughly 43% of them singletons. Sample: blood. The chain uses TRBV2 and TRBJ2-7; TRBD1 matches 9 bases. The receptor comes from a woman in her sixties in good health. In DNA form, the CDR3 reads TGTGCCAGCAGGAGGACAGGGGCGACCTCCTACGAGCAGTACTTC. Its protein product is CASRRTGATSYEQYF.